The next 28 T cell receptor beta chains were all read from a single sample in a study of blood T cells in healthy people across ages (dated by TCRdb to between 2014 and 2016). Preparation of the library involved 5' RACE. The sample was run on an Illumina HiSeq 2500. A second PCR of about 7 to 12 cycles was run with a J-beta primer mix and a sample-barcoded 5' primer. Clones were called with MiXCR by TCRdb after fastp trimmed the public reads at Q25, and only in-frame beta chains were retained. One record per CDR3 amino acid sequence lists the most common genes and DNA. The sample table records about 1 million distinct CDR3 sequences; about 23% of these occur just once. Approximately 0.79% of the sample is in the top ten clones. This same sample was also part of a study on T cells of mothers and their children.

The sequenced sample was blood. The receptors here all came from a girl between 2 and 10 years old in good health.

V usage is TRBV2 and J usage is TRBJ2-5; 7 positions agree with TRBD2. Judging by the DNA end, TRBJ2-1 fits better; the J call may be wrong. The germline CDR1 and CDR2 sequences are SNHLY and FYNNEI. The CDR3 is 16 amino acids. CDR3 sequence reads: CASSDPRQGGNNEQFF. CDR3 sequence (DNA): TGTGCCAGCAGTGACCCCAGGCAGGGAGGGAACAATGAGCAGTTCTTC.

This clonotype was counted only a few times. The V and J genes are TRBV29-1 and TRBJ2-1, with 11 bases identical to TRBD2. This CDR3 spans 14 amino acids. After removal of 6 bases from V and 6 bases from J, the junction contained 7 bases not matched to a gene. The germline CDR1 and CDR2 sequences are SQVTM and ANQGSEA. CDR3 sequence: CSVRLAGGGNEQFF. CDR3 DNA: TGCAGCGTGCGTCTAGCGGGGGGTGGCAATGAGCAGTTCTTC.

This clonotype was observed a few times. This chain links TRBV6-5 with TRBJ1-5; perhaps TRBD1 as D (6 bases). The CDR3 consists of 13 residues. Germline V lookup: CDR1 MNHEY, CDR2 SVGAGI. V lost 6 bases to trimming and J lost 1 base, with 7 bases between them. The CDR3 loop is CASRRGSNQPQHF. DNA for the CDR3: TGTGCCAGCAGAAGGGGGAGCAATCAGCCCCAGCATTTT.

This CDR3 is CAISESGRRGYTF. The CDR3 DNA follows: TGTGCCATCAGTGAGTCGGGCAGAAGAGGCTACACCTTC. This sequence joins TRBV10-3 and TRBJ1-2; D is uncertain. This CDR3 is 13 amino acids long. The V end lost 0 bases, the J end lost 8 bases, and 10 bases lay between the germline ends. Germline lookup yields CDR1 ENHRY and CDR2 SYGVKD.

The V call is TRBV24-1, the J call TRBJ2-1, with 9 bases fitting TRBD1. There are 13 residues in the CDR3. Trimming at V came to 7 bases and at J to 8 bases, leaving 5 bases not matched to a gene. Germline V lookup: CDR1 KGHDR, CDR2 SFDVKD. The CDR3 loop is CATRPTGGDEQFF. CDR3 nucleotide sequence: TGTGCCACCAGACCTACAGGGGGCGATGAGCAGTTCTTC.

The chain joins TRBV29-1 to TRBJ2-5; tentative D call: TRBD1 (6 bases). The end of the DNA fits TRBJ2-7 better, so the J call may be wrong. This CDR3 has 14 residues. The V gene's germline CDR1 is SQVTM and CDR2 ANQGSEA. CDR3 protein: CSVEGGGGFYEQYF. The DNA for the CDR3 is TGCAGCGTTGAAGGTGGGGGCGGGTTCTACGAGCAGTACTTC.

V usage is TRBV12-3 or TRBV12-4 and J usage is TRBJ1-4, with 8 positions matching TRBD1. The CDR3 runs to 17 residues. Trimming at V came to 0 bases and at J to 4 bases, leaving 7 bases not matched to a gene. CDR3 in amino acids: CASSLARPTGDNEKLFF. The CDR3 region has the DNA TGTGCCAGCAGTTTAGCAAGGCCGACAGGGGATAATGAAAAACTGTTTTTT.

The chain employs TRBV6-2 or TRBV6-3 and TRBJ1-2; TRBD1 matches at 12 bases. CDR3 size: 16 residues. The ends lost 5 bases at V and 2 bases at J; junction bases unmatched: 6. Germline V gene sequence: CDR1 MNHEY, CDR2 SVGEGT. For the CDR3, the DNA is TGTGCCAGCAGTAAATCCGGGACAGGGGGCAACTATGGCTACACCTTC. Translation: CASSKSGTGGNYGYTF.

This clonotype was counted a few times. The chain links TRBV6-5 to TRBJ2-2; D is perhaps TRBD1 or TRBD2 (5 bases each). Between the trimmed V and J ends, which lost 1 base and 3 bases, there was a span of 6 bases. Looked up from germline, CDR1 is MNHEY and CDR2 is SVGAGI. This CDR3 is 14 amino acids long. In DNA form, the CDR3 reads TGTGCCAGCAGTTACTGGGACGACACCGGGGAGCTGTTTTTT. Translating gives CASSYWDDTGELFF.

This clonotype was seen once. The genes are TRBV5-1 and TRBJ1-1; D gene unclear. Trimming shortened V by 6 bases and J by 4 bases, and 13 bases separated the two germline ends. The germline V gene encodes CDR1 SGHRS and CDR2 YFSETQ. The CDR3 sequence is 13 residues long. CDR3 region: CASKTDMSTEAFF. The CDR3 DNA is TGCGCCAGCAAGACGGATATGAGCACTGAAGCTTTCTTT. Full variable domain (missing parts from reference TRBV5-1 and TRBJ1-1): KAGVTQTPRYLIKTRGQQVTLSCSPISGHRSVSWYQQTPGQGLQFLFEYFSETQRNKGNFPGRFSGRQFSNSRSEMNVSTLELGDSALYLCASKTDMSTEAFFGQGTRLTVV.

The chain employs TRBV4-1 and TRBJ2-1, with D tentatively TRBD1 (6 bases). The ends were cut back, 1 base at V and 7 bases at J, with 17 bases in the middle. This CDR3 has 16 residues. Germline V gene data show CDR1 as MGHRA and CDR2 as YSYEKL. Here the CDR3 reads CASSQALGTRGNEQFF. The CDR3, as DNA: TGCGCCAGCAGCCAAGCATTAGGGACAAGGGGTAATGAGCAGTTCTTC.

This chain joins TRBV20-1 and TRBJ2-1; D might be TRBD1 or TRBD2, each matching 5 bases. CDR1 and CDR2 (germline): DFQATT, SNEGSKA (reference sequence). V dropped 0 bases and J dropped 4 bases, with 13 bases sitting between them. This CDR3 contains 15 residues. The CDR3 spells CSARDSARGYNEQFF. The CDR3 bases are TGCAGTGCTAGAGACTCTGCGAGGGGATACAATGAGCAGTTCTTC.

This CDR3 reads CASAPQPTDTQYF. DNA for the CDR3: TGCGCCAGCGCTCCCCAACCCACAGATACGCAGTATTTT. The rearrangement links TRBV10-1 to TRBJ2-3, with unresolved D. This CDR3 region has 13 residues. The V gene lost 8 bases and the J gene lost 2 bases, with 11 bases spanning the gap. Germline-derived CDR1 and CDR2 are WNHNN and SYGVQD (reference sequence).

The chain joins TRBV6-2 or TRBV6-3 to TRBJ2-1; D is uncertain. Judging by the DNA end, TRBJ2-7 fits better; the J call may be wrong. CDR1 and CDR2 (germline): MNHEY, SVGEGT. The CDR3 loop spans 13 amino acids. This CDR3 reads CASLDTAGDEQYF. CDR3 in DNA: TGTGCCAGCCTAGACACGGCCGGTGACGAGCAGTACTTC.

The chain employs TRBV4-1 and TRBJ2-1, with unresolved D. This CDR3 has 15 residues. Germline values: CDR1 MGHRA, CDR2 YSYEKL. Trimming took 0 bases from V and 7 from J, leaving 13 bases between them. The CDR3 nucleotides read TGCGCCAGCAGCCAAGATTTCGGCCTCGGGAATGAGCAGTTCTTC. Translated, it gives CASSQDFGLGNEQFF.

This CDR3 is CASSQNLDRGYGYTF. The CDR3, as DNA: TGTGCCAGCAGCCAAAATTTGGACAGGGGGTATGGCTACACCTTC. The genes are TRBV7-2 and TRBJ1-2, with 10 nucleotides matching TRBD1. The CDR3 is 15 amino acids. The V and J ends lost 5 bases and 5 bases, in that order; junction bases with no gene match: 8. Germline V gene sequence: CDR1 SGHTA, CDR2 FQGNSA.

This clonotype occurred a few times. One end of the junction does not line up with germline, which may come from a read error. This rearrangement joins TRBV9 to TRBJ2-7; tentatively, D is TRBD1 or TRBD2 (6 bases each). Germline assignment: CDR1 SGDLS and CDR2 YYNGEE. CDR3 size: 14 residues. For the CDR3, the DNA is TGTGCCAACAGCGTAGTGGAAGGGGGGAGCGAGCAGTACTTC. It specifies CANSVVEGGSEQYF.

Only one count was recorded for this clonotype. J is TRBJ2-3 and V is TRBV4-1; D unclear. The CDR3 spans 16 residues. V lost 4 bases to trimming and J lost 2 bases, with 16 bases between them. Germline V gene sequence: CDR1 MGHRA, CDR2 YSYEKL. The CDR3 DNA reads as TGCGCCAGCAGCCGCGCCGTGGGTTTTATCACAGATACGCAGTATTTT. Residues: CASSRAVGFITDTQYF.

This sequence joins TRBV20-1 and TRBJ2-3; 10 bases align to TRBD2. CDR3 length equals 14 residues. J lost 4 bases, V lost 2 bases, and 3 bases had no gene match. The germline CDR1 and CDR2 sequences are DFQATT and SNEGSKA (reference sequence). The CDR3 spells CSARKLAGADTQYF. The CDR3 region has the DNA TGCAGTGCTAGAAAGCTAGCGGGAGCAGATACGCAGTATTTT.

This clonotype was recorded a few times. The genes are TRBV7-4 and TRBJ2-1, with 13 bases identical to TRBD2. From germline, CDR1 is SGHVT and CDR2 SQSDAQ. Germline trimming cut 3 bases from V and 8 bases from J; bases unmatched to any gene: 10. The CDR3 contains 17 residues. CDR3 in amino acids: CASSFPSLAGGGDEQFF. As DNA, the CDR3 is TGTGCCAGCAGCTTCCCCTCACTAGCGGGGGGGGGAGATGAGCAGTTCTTC.

Details on this clonotype: At one end, the junction sequence differs from germline, possibly due to a read error. The chain couples TRBV5-8 to TRBJ2-7; D is uncertain. CDR1 and CDR2 (germline): SGHTS, YDEGEE. This CDR3 has 14 residues. CDR3 sequence: CASAAGMSSYEQYF. CDR3 coding DNA: TGTGCCAGCGCAGCAGGCATGAGCTCCTACGAGCAGTACTTT.

The CDR3 DNA follows: TGTGCCAGCACCCGCACCGGGACCCGCTCTGGAAACACCATATATTTT. Translated: CASTRTGTRSGNTIYF. J is TRBJ1-3 and V is TRBV12-3 or TRBV12-4; possibly TRBD1 for D (5 bases). The CDR3 length is 16 residues. Trimming stripped 7 bases from V and 0 bases from J, with 16 bases between.

In its sample, this clonotype was seen a few times. The chain recombines TRBV24-1 with TRBJ1-2; D not resolved. The V end was cut by 3 bases, the J end by 5 bases, with 6 bases between. CDR1 is KGHDR, CDR2 SFDVKD, per germline. This CDR3 is built from 12 residues. This CDR3 reads CATSDALYGYTF. The DNA of the CDR3 is TGTGCCACCAGTGATGCCTTGTATGGCTACACCTTC.

This clonotype appeared a few times. The chain has TRBV29-1 and TRBJ2-1; 11 bases match TRBD2. The J segment lost 9 bases and the V segment lost 1 base, leaving 14 bases of the junction unmatched. The CDR3 is 17 amino acids. CDR1 is SQVTM, CDR2 ANQGSEA, per germline. For the CDR3, the DNA is TGCAGCGTTGAAGTTGTGACGGGACTAGCGGTTAGGGGTGAGCAGTTCTTC. Its protein product is CSVEVVTGLAVRGEQFF.

The chain has TRBV7-9 and TRBJ1-6; tentatively, D is TRBD1 (6 bases). Germline values: CDR1 SEHNR, CDR2 FQNEAQ (reference sequence). V gave up 5 bases and J gave up 4 bases, with 9 bases separating them. CDR3 size: 14 residues. The CDR3 sequence: CASSPRGYNSPLHF. For the CDR3, the DNA is TGTGCCAGCAGCCCGAGGGGGTATAATTCACCCCTCCACTTT.

V is TRBV2 and J is TRBJ2-7; perhaps TRBD1 as D (6 bases). This CDR3 has 15 residues. CDR1 SNHLY and CDR2 FYNNEI come from the germline V gene. Trimming left V 6 bases short and J 9 bases short, with 24 bases between. Here the CDR3 DNA reads TGTGCCAGCAGCCCCGTGACAGGACCCACGTTTGGGCAGTACTTC. Translation: CASSPVTGPTFGQYF.

This clonotype was seen a few times. The rearrangement links TRBV6-5 to TRBJ1-1, with TRBD1 matching 8 bases. V was clipped by 0 bases and J by 5 bases; unmatched bases: 17. CDR3 length equals 19 residues. The germline CDR1 and CDR2 sequences are MNHEY and SVGAGI. CDR3 protein: CASSYSRFRGQDVLTEAFF. The CDR3 DNA sequence: TGTGCCAGCAGTTACTCTCGTTTCAGGGGGCAAGATGTCTTAACTGAAGCTTTCTTT.

The V and J genes are TRBV4-1 and TRBJ2-1, with 8 bases fitting TRBD2. V was clipped by 2 bases and J by 6 bases; unmatched bases: 12. This CDR3 is 17 amino acids long. Germline V gene sequence: CDR1 MGHRA, CDR2 YSYEKL. The CDR3 coding sequence is TGCGCCAGCAGCCAACGTCTTCTAGCGGGTCGGGGCAATGAGCAGTTCTTC. This gives the protein CASSQRLLAGRGNEQFF.